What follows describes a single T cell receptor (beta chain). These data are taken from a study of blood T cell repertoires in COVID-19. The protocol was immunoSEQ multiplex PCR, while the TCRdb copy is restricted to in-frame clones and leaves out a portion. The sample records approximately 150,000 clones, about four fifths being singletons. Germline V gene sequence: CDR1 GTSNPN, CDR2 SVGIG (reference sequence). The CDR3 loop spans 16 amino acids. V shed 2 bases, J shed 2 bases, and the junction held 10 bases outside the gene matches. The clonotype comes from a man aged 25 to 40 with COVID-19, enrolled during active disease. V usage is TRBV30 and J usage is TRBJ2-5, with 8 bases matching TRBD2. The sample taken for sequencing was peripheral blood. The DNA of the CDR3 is TGTGCCTGGAGTCAATTCGGGGCTAGCGGGCAAGAGACCCAGTACTTC. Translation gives CAWSQFGASGQETQYF.